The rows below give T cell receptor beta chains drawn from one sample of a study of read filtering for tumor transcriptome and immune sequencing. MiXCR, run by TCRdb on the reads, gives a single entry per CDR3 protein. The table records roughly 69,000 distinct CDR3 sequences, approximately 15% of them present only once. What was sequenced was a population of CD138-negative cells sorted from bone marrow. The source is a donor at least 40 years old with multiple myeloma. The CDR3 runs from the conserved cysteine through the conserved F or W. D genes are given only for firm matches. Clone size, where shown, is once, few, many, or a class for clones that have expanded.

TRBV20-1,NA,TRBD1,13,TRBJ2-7,CSAKTGRSFEQYF,TGCAGTGCTAAGACAGGGAGAAGTTTCGAGCAGTACTTC
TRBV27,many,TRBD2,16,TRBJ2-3,CASSSSGIGYTDTQYF,TGTGCCAGCAGTTCTAGCGGGATCGGATACACAGATACGCAGTATTTT
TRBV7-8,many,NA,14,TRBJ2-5,CASRRLLGQETQYF,TGTGCCAGTCGGCGGTTGTTGGGACAAGAGACCCAGTACTTC
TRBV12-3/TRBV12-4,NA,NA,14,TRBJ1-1,CASSPDTGNIEAFF,TGTGCCAGCAGCCCCGACACGGGGAACATTGAAGCCTTCTTT
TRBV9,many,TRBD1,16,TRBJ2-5,CASSTTPGGAGETQYF,TGTGCCAGCAGCACCACCCCAGGGGGCGCAGGAGAGACCCAGTACTTC
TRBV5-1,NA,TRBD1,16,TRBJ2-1,CASGPAPGQGVSGQFF,TGCGCCAGCGGCCCGGCTCCGGGACAGGGAGTAAGTGGGCAGTTCTTC
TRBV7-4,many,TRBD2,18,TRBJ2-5,CASSFSSTWAGDRETQYF,TGTGCCAGCAGCTTCAGTAGCACCTGGGCGGGAGATCGAGAGACCCAGTACTTC
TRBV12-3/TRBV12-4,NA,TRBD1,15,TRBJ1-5,CASSLMDREYQPQHF,TGTGCCAGCAGCTTGATGGACAGGGAGTATCAGCCCCAGCATTTT
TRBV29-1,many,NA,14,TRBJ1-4,CSVTAAPRGEKLFF,TGCAGCGTTACGGCGGCCCCCCGCGGTGAAAAACTGTTTTTT
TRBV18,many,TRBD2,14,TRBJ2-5,CASSPPSGSQTQYF,TGTGCCAGCTCACCACCTAGCGGGAGCCAGACCCAGTACTTC
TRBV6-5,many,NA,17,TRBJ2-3,CASSYSLAGSRTDTQYF,TGTGCCAGCAGTTACTCGCTTGCAGGGAGTCGCACAGATACGCAGTATTTT
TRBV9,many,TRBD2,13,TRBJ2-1,CASSVRLANEQFF,TGTGCCAGCAGTGTACGACTAGCGAATGAGCAGTTCTTC
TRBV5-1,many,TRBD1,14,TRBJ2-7,CASSLQGTGDEQYF,TGCGCCAGCAGCCTGCAGGGGACAGGGGACGAGCAGTACTTC
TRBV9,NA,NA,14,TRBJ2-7,CASSSTPYSYEQYF,TGTGCCAGCAGCTCCACACCATACTCCTACGAGCAGTACTTC
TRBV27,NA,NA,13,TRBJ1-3,CASSSGTGNTIYF,TGTGCCAGCAGTTCGGGAACTGGAAACACCATATATTTT
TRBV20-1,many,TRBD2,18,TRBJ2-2,CSARDKRLAGENTGELFF,TGCAGTGCTAGAGATAAGCGACTAGCGGGAGAGAACACCGGGGAGCTGTTTTTT
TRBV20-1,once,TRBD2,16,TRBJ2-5,CSASLLAEVVEETQYF,TGCAGTGCTAGTCTACTAGCGGAGGTGGTGGAGGAGACCCAGTACTTC
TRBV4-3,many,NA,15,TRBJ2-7,CASSQDRVGQPEQYF,TGCGCCAGCAGCCAAGATCGGGTTGGACAGCCCGAGCAGTACTTC
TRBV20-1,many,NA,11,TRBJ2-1,CSARSYNEQFF,TGCAGTGCTAGATCTTACAATGAGCAGTTCTTC
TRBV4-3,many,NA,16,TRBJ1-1,CASSQETGFGDTEAFF,TGCGCCAGCAGCCAAGAAACAGGGTTTGGGGACACTGAAGCTTTCTTT
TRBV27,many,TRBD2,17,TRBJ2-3,CASSLIAGLQGTDTQYF,TGTGCCAGCAGTTTAATAGCGGGACTACAAGGGACAGATACGCAGTATTTT
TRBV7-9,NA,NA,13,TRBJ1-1,CASSLGLSTEAFF,TGTGCCAGCAGCTTGGGGCTGAGCACTGAAGCTTTCTTT
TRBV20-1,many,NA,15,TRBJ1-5,CSAYQSGNSNQPKHF,TGCAGTGCTTACCAATCAGGGAATAGCAATCAGCCCAAGCATTTT
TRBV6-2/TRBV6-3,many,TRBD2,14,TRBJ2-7,CASSNPGLPYEQYF,TGTGCCAGCAGTAACCCGGGACTACCGTACGAGCAGTACTTC
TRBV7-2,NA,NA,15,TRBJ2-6,CASIYGLSGADVLTF,TGTGCCAGCATCTATGGCCTCTCTGGGGCCGACGTCCTGACTTTC
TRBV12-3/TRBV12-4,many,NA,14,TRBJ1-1,CASSPMGWNTEAFF,TGTGCCAGCAGCCCGATGGGGTGGAACACTGAAGCTTTCTTT
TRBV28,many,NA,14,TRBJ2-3,CASIKTSYTDTQYF,TGTGCCAGCATCAAGACTAGTTACACAGATACGCAGTATTTT
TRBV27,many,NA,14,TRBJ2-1,CASSPAVFYNEQFF,TGTGCCAGCAGTCCAGCGGTTTTCTACAATGAGCAGTTCTTC
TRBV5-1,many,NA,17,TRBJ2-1,CASFSAPRGGAYNEQFF,TGCGCCAGCTTTAGCGCCCCCAGGGGAGGCGCCTACAATGAGCAGTTCTTC
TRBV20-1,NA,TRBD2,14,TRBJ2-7,CSARELAGGSEQYF,TGCAGTGCTAGAGAACTAGCGGGAGGATCCGAGCAGTACTTC
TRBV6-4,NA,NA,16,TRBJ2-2,CASSDALGTNTGELFF,TGTGCCAGCAGTGACGCCCTCGGGACGAACACCGGGGAGCTGTTTTTT
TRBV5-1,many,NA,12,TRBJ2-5,CASSLDTETQYF,TGCGCCAGCAGCTTGGACACTGAGACCCAGTACTTC
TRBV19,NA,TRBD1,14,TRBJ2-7,CASSITTGGYEQYF,TGTGCCAGTAGTATCACGACAGGGGGTTACGAGCAGTACTTC
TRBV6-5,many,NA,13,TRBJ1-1,CASRPGRQGEAFF,TGTGCCAGCAGGCCCGGCCGGCAAGGGGAAGCTTTCTTT
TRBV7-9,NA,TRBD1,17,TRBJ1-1,CASSLERTGGMNTEAFF,TGTGCCAGCAGCTTAGAAAGGACAGGGGGGATGAACACTGAAGCTTTCTTT
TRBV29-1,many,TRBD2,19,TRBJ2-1,CSVEALSGSRPVSYNEQFF,TGCAGCGTTGAGGCCCTTAGCGGGAGCAGGCCCGTCTCCTACAATGAGCAGTTCTTC
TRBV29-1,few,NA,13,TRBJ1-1,CSVGLGNGPRAFF,TGCAGCGTGGGCTTAGGGAATGGCCCTAGAGCTTTCTTT
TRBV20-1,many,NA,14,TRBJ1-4,CSATEQGRDEKLFF,TGCAGTGCTACAGAACAGGGAAGGGATGAAAAACTGTTTTTT
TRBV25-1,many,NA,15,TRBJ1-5,CASSEYGLGNQPQHF,TGTGCCAGCAGTGAATATGGGCTCGGCAATCAGCCCCAGCATTTT
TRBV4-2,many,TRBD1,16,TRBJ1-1,CASSQDRDRAGTEAFF,TGTGCCAGCAGCCAAGATCGGGACAGGGCGGGCACTGAAGCTTTCTTT
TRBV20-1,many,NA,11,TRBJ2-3,CSARVTDTQYF,TGCAGTGCTAGAGTGACAGATACGCAGTATTTT
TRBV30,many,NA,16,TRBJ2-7,CAWSRRAGRRAYEQYF,TGTGCCTGGAGTCGGCGGGCAGGGAGGAGGGCCTACGAGCAGTACTTC
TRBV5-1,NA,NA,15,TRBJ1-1,CASSSYRDMNTEAFF,TGCGCCAGCAGCTCCTACAGGGACATGAACACTGAAGCTTTCTTT
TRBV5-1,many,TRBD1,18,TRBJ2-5,CASSKLPSSGQGRETQYF,TGCGCCAGCAGCAAGCTCCCCTCATCGGGACAGGGTAGAGAGACCCAGTACTTC
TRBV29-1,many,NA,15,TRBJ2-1,CSVEDPKGDYNEQFF,TGCAGCGTTGAAGATCCCAAGGGAGACTACAATGAGCAGTTCTTC
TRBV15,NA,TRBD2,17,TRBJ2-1,CATSRGLAGGPYNEQFF,TGTGCCACCAGCAGAGGACTAGCGGGCGGCCCCTACAACGAGCAGTTCTTC
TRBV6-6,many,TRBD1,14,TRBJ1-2,CASSLGQGIYGYTF,TGTGCCAGCAGTTTAGGACAGGGGATCTATGGCTACACCTTC
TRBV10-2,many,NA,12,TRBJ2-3,CASSVTAAEQYF,TGCGCCAGCAGCGTTACAGCAGCTGAGCAGTATTTT
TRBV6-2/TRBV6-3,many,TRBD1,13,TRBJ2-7,CASIGTDSYEQYF,TGTGCCAGCATTGGGACAGACTCCTACGAGCAGTACTTC
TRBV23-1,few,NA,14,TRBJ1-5,CASSREVGAQPQHF,TGCGCCAGCAGTCGAGAAGTGGGGGCTCAGCCCCAGCATTTT
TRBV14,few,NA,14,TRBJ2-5,CASSQDRGEETQYF,TGTGCCAGCAGCCAAGATAGGGGGGAAGAGACCCAGTACTTC
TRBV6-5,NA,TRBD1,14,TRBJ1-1,CASSLNRGRTEAFF,TGTGCCAGCAGTCTAAACAGGGGACGGACTGAAGCTTTCTTT
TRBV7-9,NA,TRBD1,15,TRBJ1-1,CASSRGTGGASEAFF,TGTGCCAGCAGCCGCGGGACAGGGGGCGCGAGTGAAGCTTTCTTT
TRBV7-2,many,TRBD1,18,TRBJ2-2,CASSLLRRGQANTGELFF,TGTGCCAGCAGCTTACTCAGGAGAGGACAGGCGAACACCGGGGAGCTGTTTTTT